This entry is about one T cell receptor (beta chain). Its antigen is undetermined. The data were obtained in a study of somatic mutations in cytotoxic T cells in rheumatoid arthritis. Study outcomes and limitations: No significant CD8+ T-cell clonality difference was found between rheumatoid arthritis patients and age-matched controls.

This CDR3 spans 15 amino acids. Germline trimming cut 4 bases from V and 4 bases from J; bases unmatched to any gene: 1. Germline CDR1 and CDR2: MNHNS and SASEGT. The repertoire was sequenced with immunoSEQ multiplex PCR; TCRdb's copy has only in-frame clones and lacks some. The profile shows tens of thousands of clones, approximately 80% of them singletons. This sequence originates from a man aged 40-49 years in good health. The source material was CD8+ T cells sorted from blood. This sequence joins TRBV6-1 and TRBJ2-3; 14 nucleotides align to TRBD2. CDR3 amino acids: CASSGLAGGPDTQYF. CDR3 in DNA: TGTGCCAGCAGTGGACTAGCGGGAGGGCCAGATACGCAGTATTTT.